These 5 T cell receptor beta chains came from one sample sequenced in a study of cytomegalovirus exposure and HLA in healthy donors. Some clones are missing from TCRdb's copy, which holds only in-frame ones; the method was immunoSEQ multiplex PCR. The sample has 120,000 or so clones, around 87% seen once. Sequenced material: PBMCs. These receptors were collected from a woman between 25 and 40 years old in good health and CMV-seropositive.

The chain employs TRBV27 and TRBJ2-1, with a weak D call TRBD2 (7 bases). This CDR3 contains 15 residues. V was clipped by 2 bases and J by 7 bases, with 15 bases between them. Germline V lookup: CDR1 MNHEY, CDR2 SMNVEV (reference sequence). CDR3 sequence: CASSLGGAVGNEQFF. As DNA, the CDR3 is TGTGCCAGCAGTTTAGGGGGGGCGGTCGGAAATGAGCAGTTCTTC.

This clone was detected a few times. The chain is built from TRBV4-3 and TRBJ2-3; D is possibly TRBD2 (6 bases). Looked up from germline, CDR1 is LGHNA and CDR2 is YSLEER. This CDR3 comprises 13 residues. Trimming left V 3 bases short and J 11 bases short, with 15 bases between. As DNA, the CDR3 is TGCGCCAGCAGCCACGGAGGGCAGGGCATGCAGTATTTT. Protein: CASSHGGQGMQYF.

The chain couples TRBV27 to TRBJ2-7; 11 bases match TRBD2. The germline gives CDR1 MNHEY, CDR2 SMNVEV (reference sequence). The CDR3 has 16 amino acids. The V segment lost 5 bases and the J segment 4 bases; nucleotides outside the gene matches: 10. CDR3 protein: CASSRAGASGRYEQYF. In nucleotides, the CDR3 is TGTGCCAGCAGTCGGGCGGGGGCTAGCGGGAGGTACGAGCAGTACTTC.

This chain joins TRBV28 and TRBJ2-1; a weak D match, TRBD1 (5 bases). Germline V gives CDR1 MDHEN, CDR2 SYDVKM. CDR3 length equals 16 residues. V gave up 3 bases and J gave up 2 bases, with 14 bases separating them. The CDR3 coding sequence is TGTGCCAGCAGTTTTGGTGGGGCGGCCCCCTACAATGAGCAGTTCTTC. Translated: CASSFGGAAPYNEQFF.

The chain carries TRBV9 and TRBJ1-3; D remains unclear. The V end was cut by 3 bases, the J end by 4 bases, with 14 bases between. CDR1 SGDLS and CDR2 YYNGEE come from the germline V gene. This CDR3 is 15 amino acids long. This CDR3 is CASSESPLVGNTIYF. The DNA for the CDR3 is TGTGCCAGCAGCGAGAGCCCCTTGGTGGGAAACACCATATATTTT.